This TCR beta chain came from a study of T cell repertoires in ileal Crohn's disease. Study as a whole: About half of patients got postoperative therapy: roughly 12 thiopurines, approximately 17 anti-TNF.

Comment on this clone: What it binds is unknown.

Study-level results: Clonal expansions were more frequent in active smokers than non-smokers at surgery. Compared with CD4 T cells, sorted CD8 cells carried more expanded clones.

Per germline, CDR1 MNHNS and CDR2 SASEGT. CDR3 length: 18 amino acids. Germline trimming cut 4 bases from V and 1 base from J; bases unmatched to any gene: 14. TCRB immunosequencing input was roughly 500 nanograms of biopsy DNA per sample. Clones were read by immunoSEQ multiplex PCR, and TCRdb kept only the in-frame ones, dropping some. The table includes about 5,000 clones, roughly 81% detected once. Source material: ileal tissue. V gene TRBV6-1 combines with J gene TRBJ2-7, with 9 bases matching TRBD1. The sequence was obtained from an adult with Crohn's disease. CDR3 sequence: CASSGRSGDRESSYEQYF. For the CDR3, the DNA is TGTGCCAGCAGTGGAAGATCCGGGGACAGGGAGTCGTCCTACGAGCAGTACTTC.